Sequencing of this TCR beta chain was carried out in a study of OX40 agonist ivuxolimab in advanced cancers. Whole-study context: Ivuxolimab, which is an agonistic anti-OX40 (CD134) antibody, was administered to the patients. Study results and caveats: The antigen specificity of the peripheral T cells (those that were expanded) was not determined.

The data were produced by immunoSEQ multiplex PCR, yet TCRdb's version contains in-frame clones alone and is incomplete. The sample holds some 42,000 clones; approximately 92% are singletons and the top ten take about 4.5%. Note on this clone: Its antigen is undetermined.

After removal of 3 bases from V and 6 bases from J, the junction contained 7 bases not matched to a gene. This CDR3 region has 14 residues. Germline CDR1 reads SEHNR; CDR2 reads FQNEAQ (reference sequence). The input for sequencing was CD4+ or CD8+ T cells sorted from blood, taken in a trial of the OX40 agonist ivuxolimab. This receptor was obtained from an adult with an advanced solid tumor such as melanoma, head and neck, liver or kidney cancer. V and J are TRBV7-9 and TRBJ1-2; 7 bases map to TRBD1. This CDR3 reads CASSFDRVLHGYTF. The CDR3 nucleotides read TGTGCCAGCAGCTTTGACAGGGTGCTCCATGGCTACACCTTC.